This T cell receptor (beta chain) stems from a study of T-cell reconstitution after alpha-beta-depleted transplantation in children. This clonotype occurred many times. Unique molecular identifiers featured in how the TCRbeta library was prepared. MiXCR, run by TCRdb on the PCR reads, gives a single entry per CDR3 protein. In the table there are 170,000 or so distinct CDR3 sequences, 6% to 7% of which are singletons. V dropped 8 bases and J dropped 6 bases, with 11 bases sitting between them. In germline, CDR1 is ENHRY, CDR2 SYGVKD. The CDR3 extends over 12 amino acids. This receptor was identified in a human donor who donated a stem cell graft to a child with Wiskott-Aldrich syndrome. Sample: PBMCs from the stem cell graft donor, taken from the stem cell graft. V usage is TRBV10-3 and J usage is TRBJ2-1, with D perhaps TRBD2 (5 bases). The CDR3 DNA sequence: TGTGCCATCGGTAAAACTAGCAATGAGCAGTTCTTC. The encoded protein is CAIGKTSNEQFF.